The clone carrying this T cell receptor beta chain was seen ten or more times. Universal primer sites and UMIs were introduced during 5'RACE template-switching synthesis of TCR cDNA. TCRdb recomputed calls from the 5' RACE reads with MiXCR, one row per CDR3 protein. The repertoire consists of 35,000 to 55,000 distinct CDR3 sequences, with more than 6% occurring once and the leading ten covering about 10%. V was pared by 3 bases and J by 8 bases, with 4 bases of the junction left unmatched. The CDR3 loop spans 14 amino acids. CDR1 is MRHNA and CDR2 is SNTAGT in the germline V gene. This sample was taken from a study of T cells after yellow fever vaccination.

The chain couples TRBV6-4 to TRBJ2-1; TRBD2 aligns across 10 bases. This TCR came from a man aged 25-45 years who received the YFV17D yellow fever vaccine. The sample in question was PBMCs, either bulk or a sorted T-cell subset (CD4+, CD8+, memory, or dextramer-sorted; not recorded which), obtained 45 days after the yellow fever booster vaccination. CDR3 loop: CASSEAGGPDEQFF. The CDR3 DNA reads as TGTGCCAGCAGTGAAGCGGGAGGGCCAGATGAGCAGTTCTTC.